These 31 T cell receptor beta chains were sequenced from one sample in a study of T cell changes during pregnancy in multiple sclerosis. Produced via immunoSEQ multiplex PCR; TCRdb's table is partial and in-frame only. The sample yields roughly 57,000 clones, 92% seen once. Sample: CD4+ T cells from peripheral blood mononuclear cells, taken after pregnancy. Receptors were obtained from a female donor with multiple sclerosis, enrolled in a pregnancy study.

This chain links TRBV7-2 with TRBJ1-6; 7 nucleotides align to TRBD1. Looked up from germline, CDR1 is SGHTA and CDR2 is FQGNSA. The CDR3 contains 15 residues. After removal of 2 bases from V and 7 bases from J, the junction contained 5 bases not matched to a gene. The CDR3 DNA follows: TGTGCCAGCAGCTTACGACAGGGTCGGAATTCACCCCTCCACTTT. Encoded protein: CASSLRQGRNSPLHF.

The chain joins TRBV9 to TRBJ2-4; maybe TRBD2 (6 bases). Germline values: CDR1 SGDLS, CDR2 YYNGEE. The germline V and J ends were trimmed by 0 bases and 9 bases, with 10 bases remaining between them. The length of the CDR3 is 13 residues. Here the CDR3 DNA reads TGTGCCAGCAGCGTAGAGGCGGGACGCATTCAGTACTTC. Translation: CASSVEAGRIQYF.

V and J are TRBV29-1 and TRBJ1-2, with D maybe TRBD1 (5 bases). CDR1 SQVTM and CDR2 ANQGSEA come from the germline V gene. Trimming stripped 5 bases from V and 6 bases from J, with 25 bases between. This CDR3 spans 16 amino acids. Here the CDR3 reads CSVPIRRVRAQDGYTF. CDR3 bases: TGCAGCGTTCCGATTCGGAGGGTAAGGGCACAGGATGGCTACACCTTC.

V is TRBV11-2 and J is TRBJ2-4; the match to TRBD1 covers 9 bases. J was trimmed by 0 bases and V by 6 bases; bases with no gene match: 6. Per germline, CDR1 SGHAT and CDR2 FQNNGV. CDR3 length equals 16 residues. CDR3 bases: TGTGCCAGCAGTACACAGGGGGCCCGAGCCAAAAACATTCAGTACTTC. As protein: CASSTQGARAKNIQYF.

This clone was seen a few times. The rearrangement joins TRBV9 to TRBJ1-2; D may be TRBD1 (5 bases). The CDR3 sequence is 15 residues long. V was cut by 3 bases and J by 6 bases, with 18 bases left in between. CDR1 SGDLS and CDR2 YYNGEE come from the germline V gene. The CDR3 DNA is TGTGCCAGCAGCGCCTCATTTCGGGGGTACGATGGCTACACCTTC. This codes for CASSASFRGYDGYTF.

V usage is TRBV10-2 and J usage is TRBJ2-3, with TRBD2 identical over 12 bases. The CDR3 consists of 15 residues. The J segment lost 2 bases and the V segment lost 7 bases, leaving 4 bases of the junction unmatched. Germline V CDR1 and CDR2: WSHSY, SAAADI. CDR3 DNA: TGCGCCAGCATGGCTAGCGGGGGGGTCACAGATACGCAGTATTTT. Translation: CASMASGGVTDTQYF.

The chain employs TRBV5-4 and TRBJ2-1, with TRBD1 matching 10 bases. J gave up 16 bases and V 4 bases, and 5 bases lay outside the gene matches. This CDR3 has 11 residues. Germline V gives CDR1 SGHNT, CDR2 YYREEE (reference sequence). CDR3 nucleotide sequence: TGTGCCAGCAGCCCTGGGACAGGGGCCTTCTTC. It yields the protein CASSPGTGAFF.

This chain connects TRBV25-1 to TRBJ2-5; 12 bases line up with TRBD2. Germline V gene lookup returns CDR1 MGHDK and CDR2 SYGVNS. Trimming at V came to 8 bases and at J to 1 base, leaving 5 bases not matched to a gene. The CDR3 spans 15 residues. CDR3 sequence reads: CASARLAGVQETQYF. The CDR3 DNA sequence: TGTGCCAGCGCAAGACTAGCGGGGGTCCAAGAGACCCAGTACTTC.

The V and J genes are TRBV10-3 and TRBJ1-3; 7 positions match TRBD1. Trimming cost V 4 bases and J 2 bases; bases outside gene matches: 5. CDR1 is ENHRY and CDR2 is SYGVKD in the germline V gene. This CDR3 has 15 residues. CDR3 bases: TGTGCCATCAGTGCTCTGACAGGGCCTGGAAACACCATATATTTT. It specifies CAISALTGPGNTIYF.

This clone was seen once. The CDR3 sequence is CAWSEGAGETQYF. CDR3 coding DNA: TGTGCCTGGAGTGAGGGGGCGGGGGAGACCCAGTACTTC. The rearrangement uses TRBV30 and TRBJ2-5; TRBD1 is a possible D gene (7 bases). There are 13 residues in the CDR3. Deletions cut 1 base from V and 5 bases from J, with 11 bases between. Germline V CDR1 and CDR2: GTSNPN, SVGIG (reference sequence).

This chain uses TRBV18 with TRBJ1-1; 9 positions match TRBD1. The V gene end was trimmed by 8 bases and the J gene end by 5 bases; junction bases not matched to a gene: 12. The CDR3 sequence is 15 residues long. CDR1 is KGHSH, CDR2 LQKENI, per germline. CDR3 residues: CASTTGGTRSTEAFF. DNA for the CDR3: TGTGCCAGCACTACAGGGGGCACGAGGAGTACTGAAGCTTTCTTT.

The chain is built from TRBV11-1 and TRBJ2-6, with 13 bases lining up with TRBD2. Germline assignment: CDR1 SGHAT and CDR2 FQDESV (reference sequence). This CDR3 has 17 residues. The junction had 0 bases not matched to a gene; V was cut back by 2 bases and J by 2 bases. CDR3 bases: TGTGCCAGCAGCTTAACTAGCGGGGGGGCTGGGGCCAACGTCCTGACTTTC. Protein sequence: CASSLTSGGAGANVLTF. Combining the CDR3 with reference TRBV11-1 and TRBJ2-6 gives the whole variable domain EAEVAQSPRYKITEKSQAVAFWCDPISGHATLYWYRQILGQGPELLVQFQDESVVDDSQLPKDRFSAERLKGVDSTLKIQPAELGDSAMYLCASSLTSGGAGANVLTFGAGSRLTVL.

DNA of the CDR3: TGTGCCAGCAGCTTAGATGAGAACTATGGCTACACCTTC. Residues: CASSLDENYGYTF. The chain links TRBV7-3 to TRBJ1-2; D unresolved. The CDR3 has 13 amino acids. Between the trimmed V and J ends, which lost 2 bases and 2 bases, there was a span of 6 bases. In germline, CDR1 is SGHTA, CDR2 FQGTGA.

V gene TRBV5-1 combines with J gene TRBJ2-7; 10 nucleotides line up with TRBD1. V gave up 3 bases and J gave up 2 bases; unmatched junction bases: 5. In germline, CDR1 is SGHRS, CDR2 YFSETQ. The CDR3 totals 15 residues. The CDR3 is CASSSTTGGPYEQYF. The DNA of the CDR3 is TGCGCCAGCAGCTCCACGACAGGGGGCCCCTACGAGCAGTACTTC.

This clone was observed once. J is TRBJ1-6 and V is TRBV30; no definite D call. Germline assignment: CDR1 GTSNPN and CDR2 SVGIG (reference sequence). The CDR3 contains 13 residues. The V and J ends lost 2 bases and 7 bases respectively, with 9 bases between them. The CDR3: CAWSNRGNSPLHF. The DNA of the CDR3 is TGTGCCTGGAGTAATAGAGGAAATTCACCCCTCCACTTT.

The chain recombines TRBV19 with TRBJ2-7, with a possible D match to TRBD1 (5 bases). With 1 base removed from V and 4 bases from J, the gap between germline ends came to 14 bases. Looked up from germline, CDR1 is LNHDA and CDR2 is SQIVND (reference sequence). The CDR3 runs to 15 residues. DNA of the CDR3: TGTGCCAGTAGTATAGGACAGTCTCTATCGTACGAGCAGTACTTC. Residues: CASSIGQSLSYEQYF.

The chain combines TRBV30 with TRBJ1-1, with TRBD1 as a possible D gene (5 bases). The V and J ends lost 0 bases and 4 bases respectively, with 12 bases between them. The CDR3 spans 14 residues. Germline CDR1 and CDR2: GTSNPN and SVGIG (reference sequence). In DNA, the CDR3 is TGTGCCTGGAGTGTACGGGGGAGGAGCACTGAAGCTTTCTTT. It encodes CAWSVRGRSTEAFF.

In DNA, the CDR3 is TGCGCCAGCAGCCAAGAACACAGCTACACCGGGGAGCTGTTTTTT. It translates to CASSQEHSYTGELFF. V usage is TRBV4-3 and J usage is TRBJ2-2; D uncertain. CDR1 is LGHNA and CDR2 is YSLEER in the germline V gene. V was cut by 0 bases and J by 3 bases, with 8 bases left in between. The CDR3 loop spans 15 amino acids.

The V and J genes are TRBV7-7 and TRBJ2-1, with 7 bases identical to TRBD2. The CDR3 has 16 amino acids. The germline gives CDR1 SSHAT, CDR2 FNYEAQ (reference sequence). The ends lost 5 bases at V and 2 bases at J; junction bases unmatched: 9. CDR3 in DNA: TGTGCCAGCAGCAAAGAAACGGGACTACCCTACAATGAGCAGTTCTTC. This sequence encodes CASSKETGLPYNEQFF.

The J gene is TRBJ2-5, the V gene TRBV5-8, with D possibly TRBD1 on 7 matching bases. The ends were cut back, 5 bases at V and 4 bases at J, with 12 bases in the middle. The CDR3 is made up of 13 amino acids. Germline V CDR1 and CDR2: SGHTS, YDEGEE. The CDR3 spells CASRAGGGETQYF. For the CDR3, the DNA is TGTGCCAGCAGGGCAGGGGGAGGAGAGACCCAGTACTTC. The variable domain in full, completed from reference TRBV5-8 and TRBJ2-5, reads EAGVTQSPTHLIKTRGQQATLRCSPISGHTSVYWYQQALGLGLQFLLWYDEGEERNRGNFPPRFSGRQFPNYSSELNVNALELEDSALYLCASRAGGGETQYFGPGTRLLVL.

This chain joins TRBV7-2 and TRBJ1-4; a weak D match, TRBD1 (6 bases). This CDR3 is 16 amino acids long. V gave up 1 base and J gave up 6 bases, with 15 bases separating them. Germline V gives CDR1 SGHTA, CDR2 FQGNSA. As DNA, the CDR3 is TGTGCCAGCAGCTTAGTAGCCCCCAGGGGTGATGAAAAACTGTTTTTT. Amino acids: CASSLVAPRGDEKLFF.

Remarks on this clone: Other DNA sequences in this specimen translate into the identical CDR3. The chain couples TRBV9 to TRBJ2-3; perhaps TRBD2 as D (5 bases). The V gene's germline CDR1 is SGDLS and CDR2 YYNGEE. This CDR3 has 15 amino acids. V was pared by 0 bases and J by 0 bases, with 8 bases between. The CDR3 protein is CASSVVSGSTDTQYF. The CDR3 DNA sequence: TGTGCCAGCAGCGTAGTAAGCGGAAGCACAGATACGCAGTATTTT. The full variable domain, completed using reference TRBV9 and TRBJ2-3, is DSGVTQTPKHLITATGQRVTLRCSPRSGDLSVYWYQQSLDQGLQFLIQYYNGEERAKGNILERFSAQQFPDLHSELNLSSLELGDSALYFCASSVVSGSTDTQYFGPGTRLTVL.

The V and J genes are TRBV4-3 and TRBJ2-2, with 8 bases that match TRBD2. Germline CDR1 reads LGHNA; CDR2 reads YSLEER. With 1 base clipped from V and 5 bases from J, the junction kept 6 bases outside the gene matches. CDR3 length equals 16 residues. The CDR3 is CASSQAGGGRTGELFF. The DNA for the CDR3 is TGCGCCAGCAGCCAAGCCGGGGGCGGGAGGACCGGGGAGCTGTTTTTT.

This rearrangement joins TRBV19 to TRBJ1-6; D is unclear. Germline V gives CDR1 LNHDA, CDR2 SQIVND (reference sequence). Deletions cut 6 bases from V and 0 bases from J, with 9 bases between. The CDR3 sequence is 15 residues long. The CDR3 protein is CASRTYSSYNSPLHF. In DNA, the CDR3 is TGTGCCAGTAGAACCTACAGCTCCTATAATTCACCCCTCCACTTT.

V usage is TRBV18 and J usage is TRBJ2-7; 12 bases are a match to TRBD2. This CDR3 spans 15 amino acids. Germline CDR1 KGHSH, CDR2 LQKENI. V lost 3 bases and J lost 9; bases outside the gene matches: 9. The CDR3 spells CASSPLLAGGEGQYF. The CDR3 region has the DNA TGTGCCAGCTCACCCCTACTAGCGGGGGGCGAAGGGCAGTACTTC.

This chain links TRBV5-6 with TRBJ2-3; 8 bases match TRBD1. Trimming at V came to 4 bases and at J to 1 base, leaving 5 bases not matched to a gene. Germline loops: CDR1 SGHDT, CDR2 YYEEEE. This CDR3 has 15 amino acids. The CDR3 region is CASSADREGTDTQYF. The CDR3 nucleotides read TGTGCCAGCAGCGCGGACAGGGAGGGCACAGATACGCAGTATTTT.

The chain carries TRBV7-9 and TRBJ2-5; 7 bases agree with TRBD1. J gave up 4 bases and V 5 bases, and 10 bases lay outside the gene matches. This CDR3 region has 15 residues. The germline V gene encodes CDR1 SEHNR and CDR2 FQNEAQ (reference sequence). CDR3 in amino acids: CASSPGLTGRETQYF. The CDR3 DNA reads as TGTGCCAGCAGCCCAGGCCTGACAGGGCGAGAGACCCAGTACTTC.

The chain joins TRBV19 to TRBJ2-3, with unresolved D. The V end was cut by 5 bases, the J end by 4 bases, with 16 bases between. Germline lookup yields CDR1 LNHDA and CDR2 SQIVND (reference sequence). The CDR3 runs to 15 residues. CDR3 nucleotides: TGTGCCAGTAGTCAGCTAGTGTTGACGGCAGATACGCAGTATTTT. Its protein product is CASSQLVLTADTQYF.

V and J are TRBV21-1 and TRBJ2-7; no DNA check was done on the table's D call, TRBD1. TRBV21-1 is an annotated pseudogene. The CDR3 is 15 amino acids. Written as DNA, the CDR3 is TGTGCCAGCAGCAAAAGGTCAGGGGGCTTCTACGAGCAGTACTTC. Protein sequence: CASSKRSGGFYEQYF.

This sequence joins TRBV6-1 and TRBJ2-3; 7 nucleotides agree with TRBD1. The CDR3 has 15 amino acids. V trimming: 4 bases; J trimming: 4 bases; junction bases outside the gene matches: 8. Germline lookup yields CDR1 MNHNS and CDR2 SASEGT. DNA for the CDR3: TGTGCCAGCAGTGGAGGGGGCCGGGGCGCAGATACGCAGTATTTT. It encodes CASSGGGRGADTQYF.

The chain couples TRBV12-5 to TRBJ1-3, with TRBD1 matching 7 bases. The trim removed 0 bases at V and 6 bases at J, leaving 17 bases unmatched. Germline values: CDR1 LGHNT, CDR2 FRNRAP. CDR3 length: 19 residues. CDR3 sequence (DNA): TGTGCTAGTGGTTTGGTACCTAAGGGCTCGACAGGGACAACAAACACCATATATTTT. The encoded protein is CASGLVPKGSTGTTNTIYF.